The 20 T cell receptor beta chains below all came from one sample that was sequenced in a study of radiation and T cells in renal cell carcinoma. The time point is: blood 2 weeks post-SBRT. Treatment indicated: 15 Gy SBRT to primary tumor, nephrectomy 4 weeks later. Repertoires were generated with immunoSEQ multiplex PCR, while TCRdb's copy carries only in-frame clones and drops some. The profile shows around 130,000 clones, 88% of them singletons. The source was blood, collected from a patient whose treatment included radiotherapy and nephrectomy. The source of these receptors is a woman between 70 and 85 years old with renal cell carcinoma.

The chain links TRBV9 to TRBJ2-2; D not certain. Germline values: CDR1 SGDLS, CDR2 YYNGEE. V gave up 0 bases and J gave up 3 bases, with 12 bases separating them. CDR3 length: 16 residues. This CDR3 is CASSVEGRRDTGELFF. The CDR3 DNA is TGTGCCAGCAGCGTAGAGGGCAGAAGAGACACCGGGGAGCTGTTTTTT.

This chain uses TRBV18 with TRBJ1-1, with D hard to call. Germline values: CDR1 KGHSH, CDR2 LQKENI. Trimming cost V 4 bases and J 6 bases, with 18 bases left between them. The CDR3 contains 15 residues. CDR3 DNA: TGTGCCAGCTCACGTACGGGCCGAGCGGACGCTGAAGCTTTCTTT. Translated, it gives CASSRTGRADAEAFF.

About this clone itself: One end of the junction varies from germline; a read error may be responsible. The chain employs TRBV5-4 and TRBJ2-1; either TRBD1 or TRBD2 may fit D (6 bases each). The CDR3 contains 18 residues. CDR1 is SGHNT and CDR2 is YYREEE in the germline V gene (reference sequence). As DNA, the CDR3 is TGTGCCAGCAGCTCCCCCAGGGGAGGTTCGCCCTCCCACAATGAGCAGTTCTTC. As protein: CASSSPRGGSPSHNEQFF.

In DNA, the CDR3 is TGTGCCAGTAGTATAAGAGGGCCCCAAGAGACCCAGTACTTC. Its protein is CASSIRGPQETQYF. The chain carries TRBV19 and TRBJ2-5; the D gene is possibly TRBD2 (5 bases). The CDR3 runs 14 residues. Per the germline V gene, CDR1 is LNHDA and CDR2 is SQIVND (reference sequence). Deletions cut 2 bases from V and 1 base from J, with 8 bases between.

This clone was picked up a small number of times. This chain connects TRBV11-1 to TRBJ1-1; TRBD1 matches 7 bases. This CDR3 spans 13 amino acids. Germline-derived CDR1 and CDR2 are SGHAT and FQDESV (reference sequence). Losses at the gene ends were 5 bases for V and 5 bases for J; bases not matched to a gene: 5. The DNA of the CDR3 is TGTGCCAGCAGCCGACAGGGAGTGACTGAAGCTTTCTTT. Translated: CASSRQGVTEAFF.

The CDR3 DNA follows: TGCGCCAGCAGCTCAACTAGCGGGGGCTCCTACGAGCAGTACTTC. Encoded protein: CASSSTSGGSYEQYF. The rearrangement uses TRBV5-1 and TRBJ2-7; 11 nucleotides agree with TRBD2. Germline values: CDR1 SGHRS, CDR2 YFSETQ. Trimming at V came to 3 bases and at J to 0 bases, leaving 2 bases not matched to a gene. The CDR3 has 15 residues.

The CDR3 here is CASSFLAGGNTGELFF. The CDR3 DNA is TGTGCCAGTAGTTTCCTAGCGGGGGGAAACACCGGGGAGCTGTTTTTT. The chain is built from TRBV19 and TRBJ2-2, with 11 positions matching TRBD2. V lost 5 bases and J lost 2; bases outside the gene matches: 4. The germline CDR1 and CDR2 sequences are LNHDA and SQIVND (reference sequence). The CDR3 is 16 residues long.

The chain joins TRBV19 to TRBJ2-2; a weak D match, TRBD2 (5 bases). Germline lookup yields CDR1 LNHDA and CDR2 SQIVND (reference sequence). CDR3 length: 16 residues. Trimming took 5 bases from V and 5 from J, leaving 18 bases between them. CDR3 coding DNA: TGTGCCAGTAGTGTTCAGGCTTCGGGAAGAACCGGGGAGCTGTTTTTT. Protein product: CASSVQASGRTGELFF.

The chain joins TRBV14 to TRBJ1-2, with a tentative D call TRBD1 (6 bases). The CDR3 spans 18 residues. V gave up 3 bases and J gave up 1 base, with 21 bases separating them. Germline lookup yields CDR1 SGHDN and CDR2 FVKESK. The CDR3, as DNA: TGTGCCAGCAGCCAGTCCGGGACACGTCCTGAATATAACTATGGCTACACCTTC. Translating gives CASSQSGTRPEYNYGYTF.

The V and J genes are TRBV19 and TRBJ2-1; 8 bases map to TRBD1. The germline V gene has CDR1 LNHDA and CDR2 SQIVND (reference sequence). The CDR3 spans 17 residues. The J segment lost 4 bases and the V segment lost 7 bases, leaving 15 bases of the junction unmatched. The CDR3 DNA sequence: TGTGCCAGTAAATCCCTCAAGGTCGGACAGGGATACAATGAGCAGTTCTTC. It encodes CASKSLKVGQGYNEQFF.

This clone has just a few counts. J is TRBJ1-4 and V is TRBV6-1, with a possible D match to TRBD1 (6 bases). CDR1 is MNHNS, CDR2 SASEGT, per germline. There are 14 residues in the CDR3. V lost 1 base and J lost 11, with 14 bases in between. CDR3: CASSEGHGGGKLFF. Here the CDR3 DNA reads TGTGCCAGCAGTGAAGGCCACGGGGGCGGGAAACTGTTTTTT.

The CDR3 here is CASAGQGLNQETQYF. CDR3 sequence (DNA): TGCGCCAGCGCTGGACAGGGACTAAACCAAGAGACCCAGTACTTC. The chain has TRBV5-1 and TRBJ2-5; weak D call: TRBD1 (8 bases). The V gene lost 7 bases and the J gene lost 0 bases, with 16 bases spanning the gap. The germline CDR1 and CDR2 sequences are SGHRS and YFSETQ. The CDR3 totals 15 residues.

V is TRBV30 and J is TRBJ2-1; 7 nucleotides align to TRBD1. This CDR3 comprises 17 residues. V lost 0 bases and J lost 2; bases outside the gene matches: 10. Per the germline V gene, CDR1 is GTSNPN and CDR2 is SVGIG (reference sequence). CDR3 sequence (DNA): TGTGCCTGGAGTGTACGAGGCAGGGGGTCCGCCTACAATGAGCAGTTCTTC. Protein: CAWSVRGRGSAYNEQFF.

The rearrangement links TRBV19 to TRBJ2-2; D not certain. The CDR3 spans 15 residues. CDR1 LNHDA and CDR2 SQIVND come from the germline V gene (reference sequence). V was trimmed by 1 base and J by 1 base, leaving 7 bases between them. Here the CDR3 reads CASSIGAVNTGELFF. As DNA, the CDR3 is TGTGCCAGTAGTATAGGCGCAGTGAACACCGGGGAGCTGTTTTTT.

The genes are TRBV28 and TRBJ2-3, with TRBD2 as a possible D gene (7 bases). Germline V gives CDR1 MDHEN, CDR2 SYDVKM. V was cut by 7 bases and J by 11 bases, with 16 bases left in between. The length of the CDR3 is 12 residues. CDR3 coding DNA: TGTGCCAGCACTCCGGGAAGGGGGGGGCAGTATTTT. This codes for CASTPGRGGQYF.

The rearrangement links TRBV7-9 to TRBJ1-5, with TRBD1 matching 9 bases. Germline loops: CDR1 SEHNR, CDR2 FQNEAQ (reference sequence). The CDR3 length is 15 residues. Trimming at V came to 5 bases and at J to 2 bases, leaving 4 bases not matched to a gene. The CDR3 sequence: CASSVDRGGNQPQHF. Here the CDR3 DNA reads TGTGCCAGCAGCGTGGACAGGGGCGGCAATCAGCCCCAGCATTTT. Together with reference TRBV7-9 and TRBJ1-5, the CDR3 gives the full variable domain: DTGVSQNPRHKITKRGQNVTFRCDPISEHNRLYWYRQTLGQGPEFLTYFQNEAQLEKSRLLSDRFSAERPKGSFSTLEIQRTEQGDSAMYLCASSVDRGGNQPQHFGDGTRLSIL.

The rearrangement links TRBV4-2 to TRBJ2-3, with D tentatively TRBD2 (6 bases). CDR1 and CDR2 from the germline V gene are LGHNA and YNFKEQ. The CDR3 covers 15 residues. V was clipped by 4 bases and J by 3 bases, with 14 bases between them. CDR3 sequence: CASSLTVGGTDTQYF. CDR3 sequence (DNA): TGTGCCAGCAGCCTCACTGTCGGGGGAACAGATACGCAGTATTTT.

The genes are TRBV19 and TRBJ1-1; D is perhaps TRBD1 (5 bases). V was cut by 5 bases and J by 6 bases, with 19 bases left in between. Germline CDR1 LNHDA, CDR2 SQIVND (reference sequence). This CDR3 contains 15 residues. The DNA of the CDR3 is TGTGCCAGTAGTTCCAGACAGACCGGGAGGGCTGAAGCTTTCTTT. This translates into CASSSRQTGRAEAFF. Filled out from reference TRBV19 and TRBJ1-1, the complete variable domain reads DGGITQSPKYLFRKEGQNVTLSCEQNLNHDAMYWYRQDPGQGLRLIYYSQIVNDFQKGDIAEGYSVSREKKESFPLTVTSAQKNPTAFYLCASSSRQTGRAEAFFGQGTRLTVV.

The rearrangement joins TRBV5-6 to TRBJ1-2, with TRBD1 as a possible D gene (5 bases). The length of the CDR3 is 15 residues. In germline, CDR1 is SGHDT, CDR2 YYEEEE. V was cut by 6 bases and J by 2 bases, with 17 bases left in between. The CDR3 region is CASIGLQVGNYGYTF. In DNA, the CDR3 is TGTGCCAGCATCGGATTACAGGTGGGCAACTATGGCTACACCTTC.

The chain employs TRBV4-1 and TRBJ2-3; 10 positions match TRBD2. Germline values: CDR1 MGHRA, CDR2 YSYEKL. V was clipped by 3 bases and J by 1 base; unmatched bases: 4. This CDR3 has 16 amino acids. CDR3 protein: CASSQAGTSGTDTQYF. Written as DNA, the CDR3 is TGCGCCAGCAGCCAGGCCGGGACTAGCGGCACAGATACGCAGTATTTT.